This TCR beta chain was obtained from a study of T-cell reconstitution after alpha-beta-depleted transplantation in children. In its sample, this clonotype was seen a few times. No antigen is known for it. V gave up 2 bases and J gave up 4 bases, with 11 bases separating them. In germline, CDR1 is SGHAT, CDR2 FQNNGV. This CDR3 has 14 amino acids. Study findings and constraints: Roughly two months post-transplant, alpha-beta T cells reportedly originated from several hundred graft clones that had expanded.

A library of TCRbeta sequences, prepared with unique molecular identifiers, was generated. TCRdb re-called the PCR reads through MiXCR, storing one row per CDR3 protein. The table shows about 980,000 distinct CDR3 sequences, with about 29% occurring only once. The TCR was taken from a boy in the first two years of life who had a stem cell transplant for SCID, so the T cells may come from the graft donor. The material sequenced was PBMCs, mostly from graft donor cells, taken 360 days after TCRalphabeta/CD19-depleted stem cell transplant. This rearrangement joins TRBV11-2 to TRBJ1-1, with D possibly matching TRBD1 (5 bases). The CDR3 sequence: CASSLTRGSTEAFF. The CDR3 region has the DNA TGTGCCAGCAGCTTAACCCGGGGGAGCACTGAAGCTTTCTTT.